This T cell receptor (beta chain) was captured in a study of cytomegalovirus exposure and HLA in healthy donors. With 60 Vbeta and 13 Jbeta primers, the PCR was carried out. Profiled with immunoSEQ multiplex PCR; TCRdb holds only in-frame clones, not every one. The sample holds approximately 100,000 clones, about 70% seen once. The CDR3 totals 14 residues. V lost 4 bases and J 5 bases, leaving 11 bases between the germline ends. CDR1 is MGHDK and CDR2 is SYGVNS in the germline V gene. The study did not record CMV serostatus for this donor. The chain combines TRBV25-1 with TRBJ2-2; D is possibly TRBD1 (6 bases). Sequencing input: PBMCs. The clonotype originates from a human donor in good health. CDR3 loop: CASSATGRTGELFF. The CDR3 nucleotides are TGTGCCAGCAGTGCGACAGGTCGAACCGGGGAGCTGTTTTTT.